This note documents a single T cell receptor (beta chain) sequence. These data belong to a study of cytomegalovirus exposure and HLA in healthy donors. In the PCR, 60 Vbeta and 13 Jbeta primers were used. TCRdb's copy holds only in-frame clones and misses some; the assay was immunoSEQ multiplex PCR. This table has about 140,000 clones, roughly three quarters appearing once. The germline V gene encodes CDR1 SEHNR and CDR2 FQNEAQ (reference sequence). V gave up 7 bases and J gave up 4 bases, with 11 bases separating them. The CDR3 has 13 residues. Sequencing input: PBMCs. This chain joins TRBV7-9 and TRBJ1-3; D is unresolved. The source is a woman aged 40 to 50 in good health and CMV-seronegative. The CDR3 sequence is CASIISGGNTIYF. The DNA of the CDR3 is TGTGCCAGCATCATAAGCGGGGGAAACACCATATATTTT.